The 29 T cell receptor beta chains in this list originate from one sample, sequenced in a study of human T cells and chemical hapten exposure. As for time point: patch test 3, about 24 weeks after DPC sensitization. Treatment described: therapeutic diphenylcyclopropenone sensitization with weekly scalp DPC. TCRdb independently ran MiXCR on the RACE reads; one entry per CDR3 protein. The sample has over 55,000 distinct CDR3 sequences, approximately 10% seen once. This sample comprised whole blood, obtained in connection with sensitization to the hapten diphenylcyclopropenone (DPC). The origin of the receptors is a woman aged 45-60 years with alopecia areata. Some clones in this sample may be carry-over from other donors' samples.

A few counts support this clonotype. J is TRBJ2-1 and V is TRBV6-5; D possibly corresponds to TRBD2 (5 bases). In germline, CDR1 is MNHEY, CDR2 SVGAGI. Trimming left V 4 bases short and J 4 bases short, with 11 bases between. The CDR3 extends over 14 amino acids. CDR3 residues: CASSSLAGYNEQFF. The DNA of the CDR3 is TGTGCCAGCAGTTCCCTAGCTGGGTACAATGAGCAGTTCTTC.

This clonotype was detected ten times or more. J is TRBJ1-5 and V is TRBV3-1; D may be TRBD1 (5 bases). The germline gives CDR1 LGHDT, CDR2 YNNKEL (reference sequence). The CDR3 is 14 amino acids. V lost 6 bases to trimming and J lost 0 bases, with 9 bases between them. CDR3 bases: TGTGCCAGCAGAGACAGCGATAGCAATCAGCCCCAGCATTTT. Protein sequence: CASRDSDSNQPQHF.

The chain uses TRBV27 and TRBJ2-7; 9 bases are shared with TRBD2. The CDR3 covers 15 residues. V shed 3 bases, J shed 3 bases, and the junction held 6 bases outside the gene matches. Germline V gene data show CDR1 as MNHEY and CDR2 as SMNVEV (reference sequence). The CDR3 nucleotides are TGTGCCAGCAGTTTGGGAGCGGGGGGACTCTACGAGCAGTACTTC. Translation gives CASSLGAGGLYEQYF.

In its sample, this clonotype was seen a few times. The chain links TRBV7-2 to TRBJ2-7; the D gene is possibly TRBD2 (6 bases). The CDR3 contains 14 residues. Trimming removed 3 bases from V and 4 bases from J, with 13 bases in between. The germline gives CDR1 SGHTA, CDR2 FQGNSA. The chain's CDR3 is CASSFSAGRYEQYF. As DNA, the CDR3 is TGTGCCAGCAGCTTTTCGGCGGGGCGGTACGAGCAGTACTTC.

There are many counts of this clonotype. The rearrangement uses TRBV4-2 and TRBJ1-1, with a weak D call TRBD1 (5 bases). This CDR3 is built from 15 residues. V lost 0 bases and J lost 1, with 9 bases in between. Germline V gene lookup returns CDR1 LGHNA and CDR2 YNFKEQ. CDR3 nucleotides: TGTGCCAGCAGCCAAGATACTCAGGGGAACACTGAAGCTTTCTTT. It translates to CASSQDTQGNTEAFF.

This clonotype was recorded at least ten times. This chain joins TRBV28 and TRBJ1-2; D is ambiguous. The CDR3 consists of 15 residues. CDR1 and CDR2 (germline): MDHEN, SYDVKM. Trimming stripped 2 bases from V and 3 bases from J, with 13 bases between. CDR3 amino acids: CASSLVSPYDYGYTF. The DNA for the CDR3 is TGTGCCAGCAGTTTAGTAAGTCCCTACGACTATGGCTACACCTTC.

The table lists this clonotype with a few counts. The genes are TRBV7-9 and TRBJ1-4; tentatively, D is TRBD1 (6 bases). With 4 bases removed from V and 0 bases from J, the gap between germline ends came to 12 bases. Germline V gene sequence: CDR1 SEHNR, CDR2 FQNEAQ (reference sequence). The length of the CDR3 is 16 residues. The CDR3 DNA sequence: TGTGCCAGCAGCTGGGCAGGGGCAGCAACTAATGAAAAACTGTTTTTT. The encoded protein is CASSWAGAATNEKLFF.

The chain combines TRBV5-4 with TRBJ1-2; 9 bases are shared with TRBD1. Germline CDR1 reads SGHNT; CDR2 reads YYREEE (reference sequence). The CDR3 has 15 amino acids. V shed 0 bases and J 2 bases; nucleotides not matched to a gene: 2. In DNA form, the CDR3 reads TGTGCCAGCAGCTTGGCGGACAGGGGAAACTATGGCTACACCTTC. Its translation is CASSLADRGNYGYTF.

This clonotype was observed a few times. The chain uses TRBV4-1 and TRBJ1-5, with D possibly matching TRBD1 (5 bases). This CDR3 has 14 residues. The V and J ends lost 0 bases and 7 bases respectively, with 10 bases between them. CDR1 and CDR2 from the germline V gene are MGHRA and YSYEKL. The CDR3 here is CASSQDDEGQPQHF. CDR3 coding DNA: TGCGCCAGCAGCCAAGACGATGAGGGGCAGCCCCAGCATTTT.

The chain recombines TRBV9 with TRBJ2-6, with unresolved D. V lost 5 bases, J lost 0 bases, and 3 bases lay in between. CDR3 size: 13 residues. The germline gives CDR1 SGDLS, CDR2 YYNGEE. The CDR3 coding sequence is TGTGCCAGCAGAGTCTCTGGGGCCAACGTCCTGACTTTC. Its translation is CASRVSGANVLTF.

Ten or more counts support this clonotype. The V call is TRBV29-1, the J call TRBJ1-4; 9 positions agree with TRBD1. Germline loops: CDR1 SQVTM, CDR2 ANQGSEA. The CDR3 totals 13 residues. V gave up 7 bases and J gave up 3 bases; unmatched junction bases: 3. The CDR3, as DNA: TGCAGCGGGAGGACAGGGGCTAATGAAAAACTGTTTTTT. Translation: CSGRTGANEKLFF.

This clonotype was recorded at least ten times. The rearrangement links TRBV6-2 or TRBV6-3 to TRBJ1-5; D is unclear. The CDR3 totals 14 residues. Germline CDR1 MNHEY, CDR2 SVGEGT. Trimming removed 2 bases at V and 3 bases at J, with 8 bases between. The CDR3 nucleotides are TGTGCCAGCAGTTACACCCTTTTCAATCAGCCCCAGCATTTT. This translates into CASSYTLFNQPQHF.

Many counts were recorded for this clonotype. The chain links TRBV7-2 to TRBJ1-1, with TRBD1 as a possible D gene (6 bases). Germline V gene data show CDR1 as SGHTA and CDR2 as FQGNSA. The CDR3 runs to 13 residues. The ends were cut back, 2 bases at V and 7 bases at J, with 11 bases in the middle. For the CDR3, the DNA is TGTGCCAGCAGCTTACGAACCAGGGGTGAAGCTTTCTTT. Residues: CASSLRTRGEAFF. The full variable domain, rest sourced from reference TRBV7-2 and TRBJ1-1, is GAGVSQSPSNKVTEKGKDVELRCDPISGHTALYWYRQSLGQGLEFLIYFQGNSAPDKSGLPSDRFSAERTGGSVSTLTIQRTQQEDSAVYLCASSLRTRGEAFFGQGTRLTVV.

The V gene is TRBV6-2 or TRBV6-3, the J gene TRBJ2-5; no firm D call. The V and J ends lost 2 bases and 5 bases respectively, with 12 bases between them. Germline-derived CDR1 and CDR2 are MNHEY and SVGEGT. CDR3 size: 14 residues. As DNA, the CDR3 is TGTGCCAGCAGTTACGATGGCGTCGGGGAGACCCAGTACTTC. The encoded protein is CASSYDGVGETQYF.

This clonotype has ten or more counts. The gene calls are TRBV19 and TRBJ2-1; D might be TRBD2 (7 bases). From germline, CDR1 is LNHDA and CDR2 SQIVND (reference sequence). V dropped 6 bases and J dropped 5 bases, with 20 bases sitting between them. The CDR3 extends over 16 amino acids. CDR3: CASSTWGREGDNEQFF. CDR3 coding DNA: TGTGCCAGTAGCACGTGGGGCAGGGAGGGGGACAATGAGCAGTTCTTC.

The V and J genes are TRBV28 and TRBJ1-1; no reliable D call. Germline CDR1 MDHEN, CDR2 SYDVKM. V was clipped by 2 bases and J by 7 bases, with 11 bases between them. CDR3 length: 13 amino acids. The CDR3 DNA is TGTGCCAGCAGTTTAGCGTCAGGTATTGAAGCTTTCTTT. Its translation is CASSLASGIEAFF.

In its sample, this clonotype was seen many times. J is TRBJ1-5 and V is TRBV2; a possible D gene is TRBD1 (5 bases). Germline assignment: CDR1 SNHLY and CDR2 FYNNEI. CDR3 length: 15 amino acids. V lost 4 bases, J lost 0 bases, and 10 bases lay in between. CDR3 in amino acids: CASSAQAFSNQPQHF. The CDR3 DNA sequence: TGTGCCAGCAGTGCACAGGCCTTTAGCAATCAGCCCCAGCATTTT.

The CDR3 spells CASSGTSNNSPLHF. CDR3 bases: TGTGCCAGCAGCGGCACCTCGAATAATTCACCCCTCCACTTT. The V call is TRBV9, the J call TRBJ1-6, with D uncertain. The ends were cut back, 3 bases at V and 5 bases at J, with 9 bases in the middle. This CDR3 has 14 amino acids. Germline V CDR1 and CDR2: SGDLS, YYNGEE. Combining the CDR3 with reference TRBV9 and TRBJ1-6 gives the whole variable domain DSGVTQTPKHLITATGQRVTLRCSPRSGDLSVYWYQQSLDQGLQFLIQYYNGEERAKGNILERFSAQQFPDLHSELNLSSLELGDSALYFCASSGTSNNSPLHFGNGTRLTVT.

Ten or more counts support this clonotype. J is TRBJ2-1 and V is TRBV7-8, with 9 positions matching TRBD1. The CDR3 has 15 amino acids. J was trimmed by 1 base and V by 4 bases; bases with no gene match: 2. The germline V gene has CDR1 SGHVS and CDR2 FQNEAQ. The CDR3 region has the DNA TGTGCCAGCAGCTCCGGGACAGGGTCCTACAATGAGCAGTTCTTC. Translated, it gives CASSSGTGSYNEQFF.

Ten or more counts support this clonotype. This rearrangement joins TRBV29-1 to TRBJ1-1, with D perhaps TRBD1 (6 bases). Germline values: CDR1 SQVTM, CDR2 ANQGSEA. With 4 bases removed from V and 4 bases from J, the gap between germline ends came to 13 bases. This CDR3 has 13 amino acids. CDR3 region: CSVGGEGGTEAFF. The CDR3 bases are TGCAGCGTTGGAGGTGAAGGGGGCACTGAAGCTTTCTTT.

The chain has TRBV29-1 and TRBJ1-2; 9 bases map to TRBD1. V lost 0 bases to trimming and J lost 14 bases; unmatched junction nucleotides: 13. CDR3 length: 14 amino acids. The germline gives CDR1 SQVTM, CDR2 ANQGSEA. CDR3 in amino acids: CSVEDLIGTGPETF. The CDR3 DNA reads TGCAGCGTTGAAGATCTAATCGGGACAGGGCCGGAAACCTTC.

This clonotype showed up many times. The rearrangement links TRBV6-2 or TRBV6-3 to TRBJ1-5; a weak D match, TRBD1 (5 bases). This CDR3 comprises 16 residues. CDR1 is MNHEY and CDR2 is SVGEGT in the germline V gene. V was cut by 5 bases and J by 0 bases, with 14 bases left in between. The CDR3 DNA sequence: TGTGCCAGCAGTCCACCTGGGGACTATAGCAATCAGCCCCAGCATTTT. Its translation: CASSPPGDYSNQPQHF.

This clonotype was observed many times. J is TRBJ2-1 and V is TRBV7-9; TRBD2 matches at 14 bases. CDR1 is SEHNR and CDR2 is FQNEAQ in the germline V gene (reference sequence). The CDR3 loop spans 19 amino acids. After removal of 5 bases from V and 4 bases from J, the junction contained 13 bases not matched to a gene. The CDR3 protein is CASSGGLAGAMFHYNEQFF. In DNA form, the CDR3 reads TGTGCCAGCAGCGGGGGACTAGCGGGAGCCATGTTCCATTACAATGAGCAGTTCTTC.

The chain links TRBV18 to TRBJ2-7; D unclear. The CDR3 loop spans 13 amino acids. Looked up from germline, CDR1 is KGHSH and CDR2 is LQKENI. V lost 0 bases to trimming and J lost 7 bases, with 10 bases between them. CDR3 in amino acids: CASSPPARFEQYF. The CDR3 bases are TGTGCCAGCTCACCACCGGCCAGGTTTGAGCAGTACTTC.

The table lists this clonotype with a few counts. The CDR3 sequence is CASSRTSGLNTGELFF. Written as DNA, the CDR3 is TGCGCCAGCAGTCGGACTAGCGGCTTGAACACCGGGGAGCTGTTTTTT. The chain combines TRBV10-1 with TRBJ2-2, with TRBD2 matching 10 bases. V dropped 5 bases and J dropped 1; count of bases not matched to a gene: 4. This CDR3 has 16 residues. Germline-derived CDR1 and CDR2 are WNHNN and SYGVQD (reference sequence).

This clonotype was observed at least ten times. The chain links TRBV10-1 to TRBJ2-2, with D perhaps being TRBD1 or TRBD2 (5 bases each). Deletions cut 6 bases from V and 0 bases from J, with 8 bases between. The CDR3 runs to 14 residues. Germline CDR1 WNHNN, CDR2 SYGVQD (reference sequence). The CDR3 nucleotides are TGCGCCAGCAGCTGGGGGTCGAACACCGGGGAGCTGTTTTTT. Encoded protein: CASSWGSNTGELFF.

This clonotype appeared a few times. The chain has TRBV20-1 and TRBJ1-1; 9 bases are shared with TRBD1. CDR3 length: 17 residues. V trimming: 1 base; J trimming: 10 bases; junction bases outside the gene matches: 19. CDR1 is DFQATT and CDR2 is SNEGSKA in the germline V gene (reference sequence). The CDR3 spells CSARANTGGAANVGAFF. As DNA, the CDR3 is TGCAGTGCTAGAGCAAATACAGGGGGCGCAGCAAATGTGGGAGCTTTCTTT.

This clonotype appeared a few times. This sequence joins TRBV29-1 and TRBJ2-1; a weak D match, TRBD1 (5 bases). Germline values: CDR1 SQVTM, CDR2 ANQGSEA. V was trimmed by 3 bases and J by 0 bases, leaving 12 bases between them. The CDR3 has 15 residues. The CDR3 spells CSVDKGISSYNEQFF. CDR3 sequence (DNA): TGCAGCGTTGATAAGGGGATAAGCTCCTACAATGAGCAGTTCTTC.

For the CDR3, the DNA is TGTGCCAGCAGGGGGGGACAGGTTTCCAATCAGCCCCAGCATTTT. It encodes CASRGGQVSNQPQHF. The rearrangement links TRBV2 to TRBJ1-5; TRBD1 agrees at 8 bases. The germline V gene encodes CDR1 SNHLY and CDR2 FYNNEI. There are 15 residues in the CDR3. The V and J ends lost 6 bases and 3 bases, in that order; junction bases with no gene match: 7.